Shown below are 23 T cell receptor beta chains from a single sample sequenced in a study of T cell responses to AZD1222 COVID-19 vaccine. Profiling relied on immunoSEQ multiplex PCR, and the TCRdb table lists in-frame clones only, not all of them. The table lists some 150,000 clones, approximately 90% of them singletons, with 4.3% in the top ten. The sequences come from peripheral blood, collected 28 days after the second AZD1222 dose. The source is an adult who received the AZD1222 COVID-19 vaccine.

The chain carries TRBV9 and TRBJ2-1, with D possibly called TRBD1 or TRBD2 (5 bases each). The germline V gene encodes CDR1 SGDLS and CDR2 YYNGEE. Trimming took off 2 bases at V and 0 bases at J, with 9 bases between the two ends. The length of the CDR3 is 15 residues. The CDR3 is CASSVGDLSYNEQFF. CDR3 nucleotide sequence: TGTGCCAGCAGCGTCGGGGACCTCTCCTACAATGAGCAGTTCTTC.

The rearrangement joins TRBV30 to TRBJ1-1; D is ambiguous. Trimming shortened V by 0 bases and J by 5 bases, and 13 bases separated the two germline ends. The germline V gene has CDR1 GTSNPN and CDR2 SVGIG (reference sequence). The CDR3 has 14 amino acids. DNA for the CDR3: TGTGCCTGGAGTGTACGCTCCCAAGTTACTGAAGCTTTCTTT. Encoded protein: CAWSVRSQVTEAFF.

The chain uses TRBV3-1 (or the pseudogene TRBV3-2) and TRBJ2-5; TRBD1 aligns across 9 bases. Germline CDR1 is LGHDT and CDR2 is YNNKEL (reference sequence). The CDR3 is 16 amino acids. V was pared by 4 bases and J by 3 bases, with 9 bases of the junction left unmatched. The CDR3 is CASSRGLTGGKETQYF. CDR3 bases: TGTGCCAGCAGCCGAGGTCTGACAGGGGGTAAAGAGACCCAGTACTTC.

The chain uses TRBV7-9 and TRBJ2-7, with TRBD2 as a possible D gene (7 bases). CDR3 size: 15 residues. Germline loops: CDR1 SEHNR, CDR2 FQNEAQ (reference sequence). The ends were cut back, 4 bases at V and 4 bases at J, with 17 bases in the middle. CDR3 in DNA: TGTGCCAGCAGCTCAGTGGGAGGGGGAGCTTACGAGCAGTACTTC. Its protein is CASSSVGGGAYEQYF.

The rearrangement uses TRBV12-3 or TRBV12-4 and TRBJ1-2; tentatively, D is TRBD1 (5 bases). The ends were cut back, 6 bases at V and 8 bases at J, with 16 bases in the middle. The CDR3 contains 13 residues. The CDR3 protein is CASRTGTVGGYTF. The DNA for the CDR3 is TGTGCCAGCAGAACCGGGACGGTTGGAGGCTACACCTTC.

This chain connects TRBV6-2 or TRBV6-3 to TRBJ1-5, with TRBD1 as a possible D gene (5 bases). Trimming took 0 bases from V and 1 from J, leaving 16 bases between them. Per germline, CDR1 MNHEY and CDR2 SVGEGT. This CDR3 is built from 18 residues. CDR3 bases: TGTGCCAGCAGTTACTCGATTTATGGGGGTCTGAGCAATCAGCCCCAGCATTTT. As protein: CASSYSIYGGLSNQPQHF.

The chain employs TRBV7-9 and TRBJ1-1; TRBD1 aligns across 7 bases. Germline CDR1 is SEHNR and CDR2 is FQNEAQ (reference sequence). V lost 6 bases, J lost 4 bases, and 8 bases stayed unmatched. This CDR3 region has 14 residues. The DNA of the CDR3 is TGTGCCAGCAGAGGAGAGGGGGCTAGCACTGAAGCTTTCTTT. Its protein is CASRGEGASTEAFF.

The genes are TRBV30 and TRBJ1-1, with a weak D call TRBD1 (5 bases). V was clipped by 2 bases and J by 4 bases, with 17 bases between them. Germline V gene lookup returns CDR1 GTSNPN and CDR2 SVGIG (reference sequence). The CDR3 runs 15 residues. The CDR3 DNA sequence: TGTGCCTGGAGTCGACAGAAATGGGGAAGCACTGAAGCTTTCTTT. Its translation: CAWSRQKWGSTEAFF.

V usage is TRBV2 and J usage is TRBJ1-2; a possible D gene is TRBD1 (6 bases). Trimming cost V 2 bases and J 6 bases, with 10 bases left between them. The germline V gene has CDR1 SNHLY and CDR2 FYNNEI. The CDR3 consists of 13 residues. CDR3 sequence reads: CASSENGQHGYTF. In DNA, the CDR3 is TGTGCCAGCAGTGAAAATGGACAGCATGGCTACACCTTC. The full variable domain, in which reference TRBV2 and TRBJ1-2 provide the parts outside the CDR3, is EPEVTQTPSHQVTQMGQEVILRCVPISNHLYFYWYRQILGQKVEFLVSFYNNEISEKSEIFDDQFSVERPDGSNFTLKIRSTKLEDSAMYFCASSENGQHGYTFGSGTRLTVV.

The genes are TRBV29-1 and TRBJ1-6, with 7 bases fitting TRBD1. The V gene's germline CDR1 is SQVTM and CDR2 ANQGSEA. The CDR3 runs 13 residues. V was pared by 4 bases and J by 7 bases, with 4 bases of the junction left unmatched. The DNA of the CDR3 is TGCAGCGTTGGTGAGGGGGCGAATTCACCCCTCCACTTT. Its translation is CSVGEGANSPLHF.

The gene calls are TRBV9 and TRBJ2-7; no firm D call. The CDR3 is 15 amino acids. V lost 4 bases and J lost 5, with 19 bases in between. The germline V gene has CDR1 SGDLS and CDR2 YYNGEE. The CDR3 loop reads CASSSRSRAWDEQYF. CDR3 nucleotide sequence: TGTGCCAGCAGCTCACGTAGTAGGGCGTGGGACGAGCAGTACTTC.

The chain is built from TRBV10-3 and TRBJ2-5; TRBD2 agrees at 9 bases. The trim removed 9 bases at V and 4 bases at J, leaving 9 bases unmatched. CDR3 length: 14 residues. The V gene's germline CDR1 is ENHRY and CDR2 SYGVKD. This CDR3 is CAMGRGGIGETQYF. In nucleotides, the CDR3 is TGTGCCATGGGGCGGGGGGGCATCGGAGAGACCCAGTACTTC.

The chain joins TRBV6-5 to TRBJ1-2; D remains ambiguous. Germline values: CDR1 MNHEY, CDR2 SVGAGI. V gave up 5 bases and J gave up 8 bases, with 15 bases separating them. The CDR3 consists of 13 residues. The chain's CDR3 is CASSTTARRGYTF. DNA of the CDR3: TGTGCCAGCAGTACCACCGCCCGAAGGGGCTACACCTTC.

The chain recombines TRBV3-1 (or the pseudogene TRBV3-2) with TRBJ1-5, with TRBD1 matching over 10 bases. The V gene end was trimmed by 3 bases and the J gene end by 2 bases; junction bases not matched to a gene: 1. The CDR3 sequence is 15 residues long. Germline CDR1 is LGHDT and CDR2 is YNNKEL (reference sequence). In DNA, the CDR3 is TGTGCCAGCAGCCATGGGACAGGGGGCAATCAGCCCCAGCATTTT. Translation gives CASSHGTGGNQPQHF.

V gene TRBV28 combines with J gene TRBJ2-7; TRBD2 agrees at 8 bases. V was pared by 6 bases and J by 4 bases, with 11 bases of the junction left unmatched. This CDR3 is built from 15 residues. The germline CDR1 and CDR2 sequences are MDHEN and SYDVKM. The CDR3, as DNA: TGTGCCAGCAGACCCTCGGGAGGGGAAATATACGAGCAGTACTTC. The encoded protein is CASRPSGGEIYEQYF.

The chain combines TRBV5-6 with TRBJ1-4; D is uncertain. V was trimmed by 0 bases and J by 8 bases, leaving 14 bases between them. Per germline, CDR1 SGHDT and CDR2 YYEEEE. CDR3 length equals 15 residues. The CDR3 bases are TGTGCCAGCAGCTTGGTTGGACGTGTAGGAGAAAAACTGTTTTTT. Amino acid sequence: CASSLVGRVGEKLFF.

The rearrangement links TRBV6-5 to TRBJ1-1; TRBD1 is a possible D gene (5 bases). This CDR3 has 16 amino acids. Germline lookup yields CDR1 MNHEY and CDR2 SVGAGI. V was shortened by 4 bases and J by 0 bases, with 15 bases between the two germline ends. The CDR3 reads CASSSAAGEVNTEAFF. The CDR3 DNA follows: TGTGCCAGCAGTTCGGCGGCGGGGGAGGTGAACACTGAAGCTTTCTTT.

The V gene is TRBV6-1, the J gene TRBJ1-2; possible D gene TRBD1, 6 bases. The CDR3 runs 14 residues. Trimming pared 2 bases from V and 7 bases from J, leaving 14 bases between. CDR1 MNHNS and CDR2 SASEGT come from the germline V gene. The CDR3 DNA reads as TGTGCCAGCAGTGAAAGTTCCGGGGGCCGTGGCTACACCTTC. This gives the protein CASSESSGGRGYTF.

A single count supports this clone. The V call is TRBV30, the J call TRBJ1-6; D uncertain. CDR3 length: 14 amino acids. V was cut by 4 bases and J by 0 bases, with 7 bases left in between. Germline V gene data show CDR1 as GTSNPN and CDR2 as SVGIG (reference sequence). The CDR3 DNA reads as TGTGCCTGGAAGGCAGGCTCCTATAATTCACCCCTCCACTTT. Translating it yields CAWKAGSYNSPLHF. Looking up the rest from reference TRBV30 and TRBJ1-6 gives the full variable domain: SQTIHQWPATLVQPVGSPLSLECTVEGTSNPNLYWYRQAAGRGLQLLFYSVGIGQISSEVPQNLSASRPQDRQFILSSKKLLLSDSGFYLCAWKAGSYNSPLHFGNGTRLTVT.

This clone was recorded a few times. This chain joins TRBV29-1 and TRBJ1-1; a possible D gene is TRBD1 (5 bases). Per the germline V gene, CDR1 is SQVTM and CDR2 is ANQGSEA. The CDR3 runs 12 residues. Trimming removed 0 bases from V and 11 bases from J, with 13 bases in between. CDR3: CSVEEKGKGAFF. For the CDR3, the DNA is TGCAGCGTTGAAGAGAAAGGGAAGGGGGCTTTCTTT.

The chain has TRBV28 and TRBJ1-2; D unclear. The CDR3 contains 13 residues. Trimming took 2 bases from V and 8 from J, leaving 12 bases between them. The germline V gene encodes CDR1 MDHEN and CDR2 SYDVKM. CDR3 residues: CASSLVGRVGYTF. For the CDR3, the DNA is TGTGCCAGCAGTTTAGTCGGTAGGGTCGGCTACACCTTC.

Concerning this clone itself: This specimen includes other DNA sequences encoding the same CDR3. The rearrangement links TRBV14 to TRBJ1-1; no clear D gene. The CDR3 has 13 residues. V was cut by 0 bases and J by 0 bases, with 2 bases left in between. Germline V CDR1 and CDR2: SGHDN, FVKESK. The CDR3 DNA reads as TGTGCCAGCAGCCAAGAATTGAACACTGAAGCTTTCTTT. Translation gives CASSQELNTEAFF.

The V call is TRBV27, the J call TRBJ1-1; maybe TRBD1 (5 bases). CDR1 is MNHEY, CDR2 SMNVEV, per germline (reference sequence). V gave up 2 bases and J gave up 3 bases, with 13 bases separating them. The CDR3 loop spans 15 amino acids. The CDR3 protein is CASSLSTGGDTEAFF. The DNA of the CDR3 is TGTGCCAGCAGTTTAAGTACAGGAGGGGACACTGAAGCTTTCTTT.